This T cell receptor (beta chain) was found in a study of early T cells in non-severe SARS-CoV-2 infection. In the study overall: Unsorted whole-blood RNA was sequenced in bulk, leaving chains unpaired. Study observations and caveats: CD4 and private specificities were missed by VDJdb matching, which favored anti-spike CD8 responses.

Regarding this clonotype: Antigen unknown.

Individual cDNA molecules each received unique molecular identifiers attached to them. TCRdb redid the calling of the 5' RACE reads with MiXCR, one entry per CDR3 protein. Of about 39,000 distinct CDR3 sequences in the sample, roughly 7% were seen once. Sequencing input: whole blood. The sequence was collected from an adult who was a healthcare worker with PCR-confirmed SARS-CoV-2 infection or an uninfected control (not recorded which).

CDR3 coding DNA: TGTGCCACCAGTGATTACTCGACTAGTTCCGGGGAGCTGTTTTTT. Protein sequence: CATSDYSTSSGELFF. V is TRBV24-1 and J is TRBJ2-2; D perhaps matches TRBD2 (6 bases). The CDR3 is 15 residues long. V lost 2 bases, J lost 6 bases, and 12 bases lay in between. The germline gives CDR1 KGHDR, CDR2 SFDVKD.